Shown below are 19 T cell receptor beta chains from a single sample sequenced in a study of blood T cell repertoires in COVID-19. Generated by immunoSEQ multiplex PCR, the TCRdb table keeps only in-frame clones and is missing some. The repertoire includes under 200,000 clones, about 84% of them detected once, and 4.5% to 6.5% sits in the top ten. The sequencing input was PBMCs or T cells enriched from blood (not recorded which). The receptors were gathered from a man aged 35 to 55 with acute COVID-19.

The J gene is TRBJ1-2, the V gene TRBV7-2; 9 nucleotides align to TRBD1. Germline assignment: CDR1 SGHTA and CDR2 FQGNSA. The length of the CDR3 is 12 residues. J gave up 7 bases and V 5 bases, and 2 bases lay outside the gene matches. CDR3 in amino acids: CASSPGQGGYTF. Written as DNA, the CDR3 is TGTGCCAGCAGCCCGGGACAGGGTGGCTACACCTTC.

This clone was seen a handful of times. The rearrangement links TRBV5-8 to TRBJ1-1; D remains unclear. The germline V gene encodes CDR1 SGHTS and CDR2 YDEGEE. CDR3 length equals 9 residues. V was trimmed by 3 bases and J by 9 bases, leaving 3 bases between them. The CDR3 DNA reads as TGTGCCAGCAGCTCTAAAGCTTTCTTT. Its protein is CASSSKAFF.

The V call is TRBV5-8, the J call TRBJ1-2; 7 bases line up with TRBD1. CDR1 and CDR2 from the germline V gene are SGHTS and YDEGEE. V trimming: 1 base; J trimming: 7 bases; junction bases outside the gene matches: 13. The CDR3 consists of 16 residues. Here the CDR3 DNA reads TGTGCCAGCAGCTTGAGTTCGGACAGGCCTTCTGGTGGCTACACCTTC. Translating gives CASSLSSDRPSGGYTF.

This chain joins TRBV3-1 (or the pseudogene TRBV3-2) and TRBJ2-1; 8 nucleotides match TRBD1. Germline assignment: CDR1 LGHDT and CDR2 YNNKEL (reference sequence). There are 12 residues in the CDR3. The trim removed 5 bases at V and 9 bases at J, leaving 3 bases unmatched. The CDR3 nucleotides are TGTGCCAGCAGCACGCAGGGGGCTGAGCAGTTCTTC. As protein: CASSTQGAEQFF.

The CDR3 nucleotides read TGTGCCAGCAGCGTACTCTCTAGCGGAGACACCGGGGAGCTGTTTTTT. As protein: CASSVLSSGDTGELFF. The gene calls are TRBV9 and TRBJ2-2; 7 nucleotides match TRBD2. Per germline, CDR1 SGDLS and CDR2 YYNGEE. V was clipped by 1 base and J by 3 bases; unmatched bases: 6. The length of the CDR3 is 16 residues.

The chain joins TRBV11-3 to TRBJ1-1; D gene uncertain. Germline V gives CDR1 SGHNT, CDR2 YENEEA. V was cut by 7 bases and J by 0 bases, with 9 bases left in between. The CDR3 has 13 amino acids. The CDR3 DNA follows: TGTGCCAGCACCCCCGGGGTGAACACTGAAGCTTTCTTT. It encodes CASTPGVNTEAFF.

V and J are TRBV12-3 or TRBV12-4 and TRBJ1-2; D is unclear. This CDR3 region has 13 residues. The V end lost 3 bases, the J end lost 6 bases, and 11 bases lay between the germline ends. As DNA, the CDR3 is TGTGCCAGCAGTTTCCGAGGGTACCATGGCTACACCTTC. Amino acids: CASSFRGYHGYTF.

As DNA, the CDR3 is TGTGCCACCGGCCAGGCACAGGGCAATCAGCCCCAGCATTTT. As protein: CATGQAQGNQPQHF. The chain is built from TRBV2 and TRBJ1-5, with a weak D call TRBD1 (5 bases). CDR3 length: 14 amino acids. Trimming stripped 10 bases from V and 2 bases from J, with 15 bases between. Germline CDR1 is SNHLY and CDR2 is FYNNEI.

The rearrangement links TRBV28 to TRBJ1-1; TRBD1 agrees at 11 bases. This CDR3 comprises 16 residues. Per the germline V gene, CDR1 is MDHEN and CDR2 is SYDVKM. V lost 6 bases and J lost 3; bases outside the gene matches: 9. This CDR3 is CASRKGTGGGYTEAFF. CDR3 coding DNA: TGTGCCAGCAGGAAGGGGACAGGGGGAGGGTACACTGAAGCTTTCTTT. Supplemented by reference TRBV28 and TRBJ1-1, the full variable domain reads DVKVTQSSRYLVKRTGEKVFLECVQDMDHENMFWYRQDPGLGLRLIYFSYDVKMKEKGDIPEGYSVSREKKERFSLILESASTNQTSMYLCASRKGTGGGYTEAFFGQGTRLTVV.

The table lists this clone with a count of one. The J gene is TRBJ1-1, the V gene TRBV7-9; D possibly corresponds to TRBD1 (5 bases). Per the germline V gene, CDR1 is SEHNR and CDR2 is FQNEAQ (reference sequence). CDR3 length: 13 residues. V dropped 4 bases and J dropped 4 bases, with 10 bases sitting between them. The CDR3 DNA is TGTGCCAGCAGCTCAAGCGGGGGCACTGAAGCTTTCTTT. It yields the protein CASSSSGGTEAFF.

A single count supports this clone. This chain joins TRBV28 and TRBJ1-2, with a possible D match to TRBD1 (5 bases). Germline-derived CDR1 and CDR2 are MDHEN and SYDVKM. Trimming shortened V by 5 bases and J by 8 bases, and 18 bases separated the two germline ends. The CDR3 has 14 amino acids. The CDR3 coding sequence is TGTGCCAGCAGTGCGGGACCGGAGCCGTGGGGCTACACCTTC. Residues: CASSAGPEPWGYTF.

The CDR3 protein is CASSSTGRAEKLFF. The CDR3 region has the DNA TGTGCCAGCAGCTCGACAGGGAGAGCGGAAAAACTGTTTTTT. The rearrangement uses TRBV7-2 and TRBJ1-4; TRBD1 agrees at 7 bases. This CDR3 comprises 14 residues. The V and J ends lost 4 bases and 8 bases, in that order; junction bases with no gene match: 7. CDR1 and CDR2 (germline): SGHTA, FQGNSA.

The chain couples TRBV5-4 to TRBJ1-2; D possibly corresponds to TRBD1 (5 bases). The CDR3 contains 15 residues. Germline V gene lookup returns CDR1 SGHNT and CDR2 YYREEE (reference sequence). V shed 0 bases and J shed 2 bases, with 11 bases lying between them. For the CDR3, the DNA is TGTGCCAGCAGCTTGGGGTCTCCAGGGAACTATGGCTACACCTTC. This gives the protein CASSLGSPGNYGYTF. Filled out from reference TRBV5-4 and TRBJ1-2, the complete variable domain reads ETGVTQSPTHLIKTRGQQVTLRCSSQSGHNTVSWYQQALGQGPQFIFQYYREEENGRGNFPPRFSGLQFPNYSSELNVNALELDDSALYLCASSLGSPGNYGYTFGSGTRLTVV.

The chain uses TRBV27 and TRBJ2-7; perhaps TRBD2 as D (6 bases). In germline, CDR1 is MNHEY, CDR2 SMNVEV (reference sequence). This CDR3 spans 14 amino acids. The germline V and J ends were trimmed by 6 bases and 4 bases, with 16 bases remaining between them. DNA of the CDR3: TGTGCCAGCAGCCTCAACGGGAGACAATACGAGCAGTACTTC. It yields the protein CASSLNGRQYEQYF.

The V gene is TRBV29-1, the J gene TRBJ1-2; 7 bases agree with TRBD1. Per germline, CDR1 SQVTM and CDR2 ANQGSEA. V gave up 5 bases and J gave up 4 bases; unmatched junction bases: 7. The length of the CDR3 is 13 residues. The CDR3 DNA reads TGCAGCGTTAACAGGGGACTGACCTATGGCTACACCTTC. Protein: CSVNRGLTYGYTF.

J is TRBJ1-3 and V is TRBV28; D is perhaps TRBD1 (5 bases). The CDR3 extends over 16 amino acids. Germline V gene sequence: CDR1 MDHEN, CDR2 SYDVKM. V gave up 5 bases and J gave up 0 bases, with 14 bases separating them. CDR3 coding DNA: TGTGCCAGCAGTATCAGCAGGGACTACTCTGGAAACACCATATATTTT. Its translation is CASSISRDYSGNTIYF.

The chain combines TRBV5-1 with TRBJ2-7, with 10 bases identical to TRBD2. The CDR3 consists of 15 residues. Germline V CDR1 and CDR2: SGHRS, YFSETQ. V shed 4 bases and J 0 bases; nucleotides not matched to a gene: 4. Here the CDR3 DNA reads TGCGCCAGCAGCCTGGCTAGCGGGGGCTCCTACGAGCAGTACTTC. Protein product: CASSLASGGSYEQYF. The variable domain in full, with the rest retrieved from reference TRBV5-1 and TRBJ2-7, is KAGVTQTPRYLIKTRGQQVTLSCSPISGHRSVSWYQQTPGQGLQFLFEYFSETQRNKGNFPGRFSGRQFSNSRSEMNVSTLELGDSALYLCASSLASGGSYEQYFGPGTRLTVT.

The chain uses TRBV10-1 and TRBJ2-1; 10 nucleotides agree with TRBD2. Germline trimming cut 3 bases from V and 6 bases from J; bases unmatched to any gene: 5. Germline CDR1 WNHNN, CDR2 SYGVQD (reference sequence). The CDR3 covers 15 residues. The CDR3 bases are TGCGCCAGCAGTGAAGAGACTAGCGGGCTCAATGAGCAGTTCTTC. Its translation is CASSEETSGLNEQFF.

The chain joins TRBV9 to TRBJ2-6; D possibly corresponds to TRBD1 (5 bases). The CDR3 spans 17 residues. In germline, CDR1 is SGDLS, CDR2 YYNGEE. V lost 4 bases, J lost 3 bases, and 17 bases lay in between. In DNA form, the CDR3 reads TGTGCCAGCAGCAACACCATTCAGGGTGGTGGGGCCAACGTCCTGACTTTC. Translated, it gives CASSNTIQGGGANVLTF.